A selection of T cell receptor beta chains follows, all from one sample in a study of PD-1 blockade in mismatch repair-deficient tumors. The method was immunoSEQ multiplex PCR; TCRdb's version includes in-frame clones alone and lacks a portion of them. The table lists roughly 37,000 clones, approximately 83% of them singletons, with around 0.98% in the top ten. This specimen consisted of PBMCs, obtained around 40 weeks after starting pembrolizumab. Receptors originate from an adult with mismatch repair-deficient cancer. Each CDR3 is given with its conserved first and last residue. D genes are given only for firm matches. Clone size, where shown, is once, few, many, or a class for clones that have expanded.

TRBJ1-1	NA	NA	TRBV7-9	CASSFDFRGNTEAFF	TGTGCCAGCAGCTTTGATTTCAGGGGGAACACTGAAGCTTTCTTT
TRBJ2-1	NA	TRBD2	TRBV11-3	CASNAGGPNNEQFF	TGTGCCAGCAACGCGGGAGGGCCTAACAATGAGCAGTTCTTC
TRBJ2-5	NA	NA	TRBV5-1	CASGEGQLYDQYF	TGCGCCAGCGGGGAAGGACAGTTATATGACCAGTACTTC
TRBJ2-6	once	TRBD1	TRBV9	CASSATGAGANVLTF	TGTGCCAGCAGCGCGACAGGGGCTGGGGCCAACGTCCTGACTTTC
TRBJ2-7	NA	TRBD1	TRBV9	CASSPQGDRGLGEQYF	TGTGCCAGCAGCCCTCAAGGGGACAGGGGATTAGGGGAGCAGTACTTC
TRBJ2-1	NA	TRBD2	TRBV7-6	CASSLGLYFNEQFF	TGTGCCAGCAGCTTGGGACTATACTTCAATGAGCAGTTCTTC
TRBJ1-2	NA	NA	TRBV10-3	CAISESGGNYGYTF	TGTGCCATCAGTGAGTCGGGGGGGAACTATGGCTACACCTTC
TRBJ2-5	NA	TRBD2	TRBV29-1	CSVKRDLQETQYF	TGCAGCGTGAAGCGGGACCTCCAAGAGACCCAGTACTTC
TRBJ2-7	NA	TRBD1	TRBV19	CASSTTGEDYEQYF	TGTGCCAGTAGTACGACAGGGGAGGACTACGAGCAGTACTTC
TRBJ2-7	NA	TRBD2	TRBV4-1	CASSQGGTRVYEQYF	TGCGCCAGCAGCCAAGGAGGGACTAGAGTCTACGAGCAGTACTTC
TRBJ2-3	NA	TRBD2	TRBV4-2	CASSQDGGLARDTQYF	TGTGCCAGCAGCCAAGATGGGGGACTAGCGAGGGATACGCAGTATTTT
TRBJ1-1	NA	NA	TRBV18	CASSQGSGNTEAFF	TGTGCCAGCTCTCAGGGATCCGGGAACACTGAAGCTTTCTTT
TRBJ2-4	NA	NA	TRBV9	CASSVGIGENIQYF	TGTGCCAGCAGCGTAGGTATCGGGGAAAACATTCAGTACTTC
TRBJ2-3	NA	TRBD2	TRBV7-3	CASSKGLAGPTDTQYF	TGTGCCAGCAGCAAGGGACTAGCGGGACCCACAGATACGCAGTATTTT
TRBJ1-6	NA	TRBD1	TRBV28	CASSGRGSSYNSPLHF	TGTGCCAGCAGTGGCAGGGGGAGCTCCTATAATTCACCCCTCCACTTT
TRBJ2-2	NA	NA	TRBV6-1	CASSERSLTVGELFF	TGTGCCAGCAGTGAAAGGAGCCTAACGGTGGGGGAGCTGTTTTTT
TRBJ2-7	once	TRBD1	TRBV5-1	CASSAEPLGQGTGEQYF	TGCGCCAGCAGCGCGGAGCCCCTGGGACAGGGCACGGGCGAGCAGTACTTC
TRBJ2-5	NA	TRBD1	TRBV28	CASLSGQGAETQYF	TGTGCCAGCCTCAGTGGACAGGGCGCAGAGACCCAGTACTTC
TRBJ2-3	NA	NA	TRBV7-9	CASRRSTDTQYF	TGTGCCAGCAGGCGGAGCACAGATACGCAGTATTTT
TRBJ1-3	NA	NA	TRBV19	CASSPQGRSGNTIYF	TGTGCCAGTTCACCCCAGGGGCGAAGTGGAAACACCATATATTTT
TRBJ2-5	NA	TRBD2	TRBV5-1	CASSEIAGQETQYF	TGCGCCAGCAGCGAAATAGCGGGGCAAGAGACCCAGTACTTC
TRBJ1-5	NA	NA	TRBV2	CASSRDSGGNQPQHF	TGTGCCAGCAGTCGGGACTCGGGGGGCAATCAGCCCCAGCATTTT
TRBJ1-2	few	NA	TRBV19	CATREPRETDYGYTF	TGTGCCACCCGAGAGCCCAGGGAAACCGACTATGGCTACACCTTC
TRBJ2-3	NA	TRBD1	TRBV19	CASSFRDSSTDTQYF	TGTGCCAGTAGTTTCCGGGACAGTAGCACAGATACGCAGTATTTT
TRBJ1-4	NA	NA	TRBV7-9	CASSPGGGVRNEKLFF	TGTGCCAGCAGCCCCGGTGGGGGGGTCCGGAATGAAAAACTGTTTTTT
TRBJ2-1	NA	NA	TRBV9	CASSGDLRFKQFF	TGTGCCAGCAGCGGGGACTTAAGGTTTAAGCAGTTCTTC
TRBJ2-1	NA	NA	TRBV5-1	CASSFSLGSTYNEQFF	TGCGCCAGCAGCTTCTCCCTCGGGTCGACCTACAATGAGCAGTTCTTC
TRBJ2-1	NA	TRBD2	TRBV10-3	CAISARFIAGEGNEQFF	TGTGCCATCAGTGCCCGATTCATAGCGGGAGAGGGGAATGAGCAGTTCTTC
TRBJ2-7	NA	NA	TRBV28	CASSLEQGRYEQYF	TGTGCCAGCAGTTTGGAACAGGGGAGGTACGAGCAGTACTTC
TRBJ2-6	NA	NA	TRBV28	CASSLSGTPRLGVLTF	TGTGCCAGCAGTTTATCAGGGACACCCCGGTTAGGGGTCCTGACTTTC
TRBJ2-7	NA	TRBD2	TRBV9	CASSQKVAGNEQYF	TGTGCCAGCAGCCAGAAGGTAGCGGGAAACGAGCAGTACTTC
TRBJ1-1	NA	TRBD1	TRBV25-1	CASSATGATEAFF	TGTGCCAGCAGTGCGACAGGGGCCACTGAAGCTTTCTTT
TRBJ2-5	NA	TRBD2	TRBV5-6	CASSLAWTSGSGETQYF	TGTGCCAGCAGCTTGGCCTGGACTAGCGGGAGTGGGGAGACCCAGTACTTC
TRBJ1-5	NA	TRBD1	TRBV23-1	CASSQPTGGRQTNQPQHF	TGCGCCAGCAGTCAGCCTACAGGGGGCAGACAAACCAATCAGCCCCAGCATTTT
TRBJ2-1	NA	NA	TRBV29-1	CSVEDDMGMPYNEQFF	TGCAGCGTTGAAGATGACATGGGTATGCCCTACAATGAGCAGTTCTTC
TRBJ2-2	NA	NA	TRBV2	CASSERREWELFF	TGTGCCAGCAGTGAAAGACGGGAGTGGGAGCTGTTTTTT
TRBJ2-2	NA	TRBD1	TRBV19	CASRTGGAGTGELFF	TGTGCCAGTAGGACAGGGGGCGCGGGCACCGGGGAGCTGTTTTTT
TRBJ1-5	NA	TRBD1	TRBV30	CAWSLGDRENQPQHF	TGTGCCTGGAGCTTAGGAGACAGGGAGAATCAGCCCCAGCATTTT
TRBJ2-3	once	NA	TRBV15	CATSTGTDTQYF	TGTGCCACCAGCACAGGCACAGATACGCAGTATTTT
TRBJ2-1	NA	TRBD2	TRBV11-2	CASSSLVGRENEQFF	TGTGCCAGCAGCTCACTTGTGGGGAGGGAGAATGAGCAGTTCTTC
TRBJ2-3	NA	NA	TRBV14	CASSSRELASTDTQYF	TGTGCCAGCAGCTCTCGGGAGCTAGCTTCCACAGATACGCAGTATTTT
TRBJ2-3	NA	NA	TRBV21-1	CASSNKQGGTDTQYF	TGTGCCAGCAGCAACAAACAGGGAGGCACAGATACGCAGTATTTT
TRBJ1-1	NA	NA	TRBV23-1	CASSGQTNTEAFF	TGCGCCAGCAGCGGACAGACCAACACTGAAGCTTTCTTT
TRBJ1-1	NA	NA	TRBV20-1	CSAQGPSEAFF	TGCAGTGCTCAGGGGCCTTCTGAAGCTTTCTTT
TRBJ2-1	once	TRBD2	TRBV5-1	CASSLGPSGRIINEQFF	TGCGCCAGCAGCTTGGGCCCTAGCGGGAGGATTATTAATGAGCAGTTCTTC
TRBJ2-1	NA	NA	TRBV18	CASSIFNSGNEQFF	TGTGCCAGCTCCATTTTCAATAGTGGCAATGAGCAGTTCTTC
TRBJ2-7	few	NA	TRBV15	CATSREAETTYEQYF	TGTGCCACCAGCAGAGAGGCCGAAACTACCTACGAGCAGTACTTC
TRBJ2-7	NA	NA	TRBV28	CASSLWGSPHEQYF	TGTGCCAGCAGTTTATGGGGCAGTCCCCACGAGCAGTACTTC
TRBJ2-1	NA	NA	TRBV7-3	CASSLAGFYNEQFF	TGTGCCAGCAGCTTAGCGGGATTCTACAATGAGCAGTTCTTC
TRBJ2-2	NA	NA	TRBV6-5	CASSYGGSRRELFF	TGTGCCAGCAGTTACGGCGGCTCACGGAGGGAGCTGTTTTTT